The next 10 T cell receptor beta chains were all read from a single sample in a study of CD8 T cells in ankylosing spondylitis. TCRdb called the 5' RACE reads again in MiXCR, with one record for every CDR3 protein. The sample records fewer than 250,000 distinct CDR3 sequences, roughly 10% being singletons. Sequenced input: blood, either unsorted or a sorted T cell fraction (not recorded which). Receptors were obtained from a male donor with ankylosing spondylitis or in good health (not recorded which).

This clonotype was observed many times. The gene calls are TRBV5-6 and TRBJ2-1; 7 bases line up with TRBD2. CDR1 and CDR2 (germline): SGHDT, YYEEEE. CDR3 length equals 17 residues. Losses at the gene ends were 1 base for V and 7 bases for J; bases not matched to a gene: 14. The DNA of the CDR3 is TGTGCCAGCAGCTTGATGGCCCCCGCGGGGGATAGGAATGAGCAGTTCTTC. It translates to CASSLMAPAGDRNEQFF.

The chain couples TRBV28 to TRBJ2-7, with TRBD2 as a possible D gene (5 bases). The V gene's germline CDR1 is MDHEN and CDR2 SYDVKM. The CDR3 consists of 13 residues. V was trimmed by 5 bases and J by 4 bases, leaving 12 bases between them. This CDR3 is CASSQTPGYEQYF. The CDR3 DNA reads as TGTGCCAGCAGTCAGACCCCGGGGTACGAGCAGTACTTC.

There are many counts of this clonotype. This chain uses TRBV20-1 with TRBJ2-7; perhaps TRBD1 as D (6 bases). Trimming removed 7 bases at V and 5 bases at J, with 18 bases between. The germline CDR1 and CDR2 sequences are DFQATT and SNEGSKA (reference sequence). CDR3 size: 13 residues. DNA for the CDR3: TGCAGTGTTCTGGGACAACCGACCCACGAGCAGTACTTC. Translation: CSVLGQPTHEQYF.

This clonotype has a handful of counts. The rearrangement uses TRBV20-1 and TRBJ1-2; TRBD1 agrees at 8 bases. Germline V lookup: CDR1 DFQATT, CDR2 SNEGSKA (reference sequence). The trim removed 0 bases at V and 5 bases at J, leaving 2 bases unmatched. The CDR3 totals 13 residues. This chain's CDR3 is CSARDYRGYGYTF. In nucleotides, the CDR3 is TGCAGTGCTAGAGATTACAGGGGGTATGGCTACACCTTC.

The V call is TRBV29-1, the J call TRBJ1-1, with D hard to call. Germline CDR1 and CDR2: SQVTM and ANQGSEA. Between the trimmed V and J ends, which lost 2 bases and 1 base, there was a span of 11 bases. This CDR3 region has 14 residues. This chain's CDR3 is CSVERREGNTEAFF. The CDR3 region has the DNA TGCAGCGTTGAACGCCGGGAGGGGAACACTGAAGCTTTCTTT.

This clonotype was counted many times. The chain recombines TRBV10-3 with TRBJ1-5; a possible D gene is TRBD1 (5 bases). The CDR3 consists of 14 residues. The V end was cut by 5 bases, the J end by 4 bases, with 12 bases between. CDR1 is ENHRY and CDR2 is SYGVKD in the germline V gene. The CDR3 nucleotides are TGTGCCATCAGTCCCCAGGGAGGAAATCAGCCCCAGCATTTT. Protein sequence: CAISPQGGNQPQHF.

The sample holds many counts of this clonotype. The chain uses TRBV29-1 and TRBJ2-2, with 8 bases identical to TRBD1. Germline values: CDR1 SQVTM, CDR2 ANQGSEA. The CDR3 spans 13 residues. Trimming took 7 bases from V and 3 from J; bases not matched to a gene: 4. DNA for the CDR3: TGCAGCGGAAACAGGGGGGACACCGGGGAGCTGTTTTTT. It encodes CSGNRGDTGELFF.

This chain links TRBV2 with TRBJ2-2; D unclear. V was shortened by 3 bases and J by 3 bases, with 5 bases between the two germline ends. The germline V gene encodes CDR1 SNHLY and CDR2 FYNNEI. This CDR3 has 13 residues. CDR3 sequence reads: CASSDQYTGELFF. The CDR3 DNA reads TGTGCCAGCAGTGACCAATACACCGGGGAGCTGTTTTTT.

This clonotype was counted many times. The rearrangement links TRBV6-5 to TRBJ2-1; 9 positions agree with TRBD1. With V trimmed by 4 bases and J by 2 bases, 6 bases remained unmatched. This CDR3 comprises 16 residues. Germline CDR1 MNHEY, CDR2 SVGAGI. CDR3 nucleotides: TGTGCCAGCAGTTCGACAGGGGGGACGACCTACAATGAGCAGTTCTTC. Protein: CASSSTGGTTYNEQFF.

This chain links TRBV5-1 with TRBJ1-1; D perhaps matches TRBD1 (5 bases). The germline V gene has CDR1 SGHRS and CDR2 YFSETQ. V lost 1 base and J 3 bases, leaving 10 bases between the germline ends. The CDR3 consists of 14 residues. CDR3 protein: CASSLNQGYTEAFF. The DNA for the CDR3 is TGCGCCAGCAGCTTGAATCAGGGCTACACTGAAGCTTTCTTT. Supplemented by reference TRBV5-1 and TRBJ1-1, the full variable domain reads KAGVTQTPRYLIKTRGQQVTLSCSPISGHRSVSWYQQTPGQGLQFLFEYFSETQRNKGNFPGRFSGRQFSNSRSEMNVSTLELGDSALYLCASSLNQGYTEAFFGQGTRLTVV.